The 17 T cell receptor beta chains below come from one sample, sequenced in a study of CD8 T cells in ankylosing spondylitis. These TCRs' antigens remain unknown. TCRdb independently ran MiXCR on the 5' RACE reads; one entry per CDR3 protein. The repertoire holds approximately 300,000 distinct CDR3 sequences, with roughly 8% as singletons. Study findings and constraints: Blood of patients with ankylosing spondylitis appeared to be characterized by a TCR beta motif of several highly homologous variants.

Specimen: blood, either unsorted or a sorted T cell fraction (not recorded which). The receptors originated from a male donor with ankylosing spondylitis.

V usage is TRBV5-1 and J usage is TRBJ2-2; 10 nucleotides align to TRBD1. CDR1 is SGHRS and CDR2 is YFSETQ in the germline V gene. After removal of 3 bases from V and 4 bases from J, the junction contained 3 bases not matched to a gene. This CDR3 region has 15 residues. The CDR3: CASSSDRGVTGELFF. The CDR3 bases are TGCGCCAGCAGCTCGGACAGGGGGGTCACCGGGGAGCTGTTTTTT.

This clonotype appeared many times. The J gene is TRBJ1-5, the V gene TRBV12-3 or TRBV12-4; D may be TRBD1 (6 bases). Trimming pared 5 bases from V and 0 bases from J, leaving 11 bases between. This CDR3 is built from 15 residues. The CDR3 is CASSPTQGSNQPQHF. The CDR3 DNA reads as TGTGCCAGCAGTCCCACACAGGGTAGCAATCAGCCCCAGCATTTT.

The rearrangement joins TRBV28 to TRBJ2-3, with 11 bases that match TRBD2. Unmatched junction bases numbered 7, after V lost 2 bases and J lost 3 bases. CDR1 and CDR2 from the germline V gene are MDHEN and SYDVKM. CDR3 size: 17 residues. This CDR3 reads CASSLVSGRGGTDTQYF. DNA for the CDR3: TGTGCCAGCAGTTTAGTTAGCGGGAGGGGAGGAACAGATACGCAGTATTTT.

This clonotype has more than one count but fewer than ten. This chain uses TRBV28 with TRBJ2-2, with D possibly TRBD2 on 6 matching bases. Germline CDR1 MDHEN, CDR2 SYDVKM. Trimming stripped 2 bases from V and 7 bases from J, with 17 bases between. This CDR3 region has 16 residues. The CDR3 nucleotides read TGTGCCAGCAGTTTAGGAGCGGGCGGTCCGGGCGGGGAGCTGTTTTTT. Protein: CASSLGAGGPGGELFF.

In this sample, this clonotype turned up a few times. This chain links TRBV2 with TRBJ2-7, with D possibly matching TRBD2 (6 bases). The ends were cut back, 7 bases at V and 1 base at J, with 14 bases in the middle. There are 14 residues in the CDR3. From germline, CDR1 is SNHLY and CDR2 FYNNEI. The CDR3 reads CASTLDSGSYEQYF. The CDR3 nucleotides are TGTGCCAGCACTTTGGATAGCGGTTCCTACGAGCAGTACTTC.

This clonotype has a count of ten or more. The V gene is TRBV7-2, the J gene TRBJ2-3; D is unclear. CDR3 size: 13 residues. V was clipped by 3 bases and J by 2 bases, with 6 bases between them. The V gene's germline CDR1 is SGHTA and CDR2 FQGNSA. Here the CDR3 DNA reads TGTGCCAGCAGCTTTACCATCACAGATACGCAGTATTTT. It specifies CASSFTITDTQYF.

This clonotype was counted a few times. The rearrangement links TRBV7-2 to TRBJ1-1, with D uncertain. Germline CDR1 is SGHTA and CDR2 is FQGNSA. The CDR3 consists of 13 residues. The V gene lost 5 bases and the J gene lost 3 bases, with 10 bases spanning the gap. CDR3 bases: TGTGCCAGCAGCCCTTACCGGGACACTGAAGCTTTCTTT. The encoded protein is CASSPYRDTEAFF.

This clonotype was recorded at least ten times. This chain uses TRBV29-1 with TRBJ2-3; D not resolved. Trimming stripped 6 bases from V and 11 bases from J, with 18 bases between. CDR1 is SQVTM and CDR2 is ANQGSEA in the germline V gene. The length of the CDR3 is 12 residues. Written as DNA, the CDR3 is TGCAGCGTCTCATCAGTGGCAGACCTGCAGTATTTT. It encodes CSVSSVADLQYF.

This clonotype was recorded a few times. The chain carries TRBV7-9 and TRBJ1-2; D not resolved. This CDR3 contains 12 residues. Germline V gives CDR1 SEHNR, CDR2 FQNEAQ (reference sequence). V was trimmed by 5 bases and J by 6 bases, leaving 10 bases between them. This chain's CDR3 is CASSLGWDGYTF. The CDR3 region has the DNA TGTGCCAGCAGCCTTGGGTGGGATGGCTACACCTTC.

The chain employs TRBV5-1 and TRBJ2-5, with D hard to call. V dropped 4 bases and J dropped 4 bases, with 11 bases sitting between them. Looked up from germline, CDR1 is SGHRS and CDR2 is YFSETQ. The CDR3 is 13 residues long. The CDR3 here is CASSPIFGETQYF. CDR3 bases: TGCGCCAGCAGCCCAATATTTGGAGAGACCCAGTACTTC. The whole variable domain, filled in from reference TRBV5-1 and TRBJ2-5, reads KAGVTQTPRYLIKTRGQQVTLSCSPISGHRSVSWYQQTPGQGLQFLFEYFSETQRNKGNFPGRFSGRQFSNSRSEMNVSTLELGDSALYLCASSPIFGETQYFGPGTRLLVL.

In its sample, this clonotype was seen a few times. This chain connects TRBV5-1 to TRBJ2-6, with 10 bases matching TRBD1. This CDR3 is 18 amino acids long. CDR1 SGHRS and CDR2 YFSETQ come from the germline V gene. J lost 2 bases, V lost 0 bases, and 5 bases had no gene match. The CDR3 protein is CASSLEGQGFPGANVLTF. CDR3 DNA sequence: TGCGCCAGCAGCTTGGAGGGACAGGGGTTCCCTGGGGCCAACGTCCTGACTTTC.

This clonotype was detected a few times. This sequence joins TRBV24-1 and TRBJ2-5; TRBD1 matches at 10 bases. The CDR3 runs 15 residues. V shed 4 bases and J 5 bases; nucleotides not matched to a gene: 6. Germline V gene lookup returns CDR1 KGHDR and CDR2 SFDVKD. This chain's CDR3 is CATSEQTGGMETQYF. CDR3 sequence (DNA): TGTGCCACCAGTGAACAGACAGGGGGCATGGAGACCCAGTACTTC.

This clonotype was counted between two and nine times. The genes are TRBV29-1 and TRBJ2-2, with TRBD2 matching 11 bases. The junction had 3 bases not matched to a gene; V was cut back by 6 bases and J by 6 bases. The V gene's germline CDR1 is SQVTM and CDR2 ANQGSEA. This CDR3 is 13 amino acids long. CDR3 nucleotides: TGCAGCGTAACTAGCGGGAGAGCCGGGGAGCTGTTTTTT. Translated, it gives CSVTSGRAGELFF.

This clonotype was counted between two and nine times. The chain carries TRBV5-1 and TRBJ1-2; tentative D call: TRBD1 (5 bases). This CDR3 is 14 amino acids long. The V gene lost 0 bases and the J gene lost 2 bases, with 8 bases spanning the gap. Germline CDR1 reads SGHRS; CDR2 reads YFSETQ. In DNA form, the CDR3 reads TGCGCCAGCAGCTTGGGGACAAACAACTATGGCTACACCTTC. Protein product: CASSLGTNNYGYTF.

This chain links TRBV10-3 with TRBJ2-2; 8 bases fit TRBD1. V shed 11 bases, J shed 7 bases, and the junction held 3 bases outside the gene matches. The germline V gene encodes CDR1 ENHRY and CDR2 SYGVKD. The CDR3 loop spans 11 amino acids. CDR3 nucleotide sequence: TGTGCCGCAACAGGGGGCGGGGAGCTGTTTTTT. Translation: CAATGGGELFF.

This chain links TRBV20-1 with TRBJ2-1; perhaps TRBD1 as D (5 bases). The CDR3 loop spans 11 amino acids. Germline CDR1 is DFQATT and CDR2 is SNEGSKA (reference sequence). V was trimmed by 1 base and J by 12 bases, leaving 10 bases between them. As DNA, the CDR3 is TGCAGTGCTAGAGTCGACAGAGGGCAGTTCTTC. Translating it yields CSARVDRGQFF.

This clonotype was counted at least ten times. CDR3 protein: CSATGQGGYEQYF. The CDR3 DNA is TGCAGTGCCACGGGACAGGGTGGCTACGAGCAGTACTTC. The chain joins TRBV20-1 to TRBJ2-7, with 9 nucleotides matching TRBD1. CDR1 is DFQATT, CDR2 SNEGSKA, per germline (reference sequence). This CDR3 comprises 13 residues. V lost 6 bases to trimming and J lost 3 bases; unmatched junction nucleotides: 6.